This T cell receptor beta chain was captured in a study of tumor-infiltrating lymphocytes in localized non-small cell lung cancer. Study-level background: Each patient gave resected tumor and non-adjacent uninvolved lung tissue. Study-level findings and limits: Recurrence-free survival showed no association with tumor T-cell fraction. Immunotypes IM1 and IM2 had similar TCR-derived T-cell fractions. Technical variation could not be separated from intratumor heterogeneity here.

Trimming removed 4 bases from V and 0 bases from J; junction bases left unmatched: 5. Germline assignment: CDR1 SQVTM and CDR2 ANQGSEA. This CDR3 region has 14 residues. A remark on this clone: What it binds is unknown.

The table came from immunoSEQ multiplex PCR; TCRdb's copy has only in-frame clones and leaves some out. The profile covers around 17,000 clones, with approximately 79% appearing a single time and approximately 6.4% taken by the ten largest. Sequencing used lung tumor tissue. The sequence came from a human donor with non-small cell lung cancer. The J gene is TRBJ2-7, the V gene TRBV29-1, with 8 bases matching TRBD2. The CDR3 DNA is TGCAGCGTTGTCGGAAGCGGGAGCTCCTACGAGCAGTACTTC. Protein sequence: CSVVGSGSSYEQYF.